This record looks at one TCR beta chain sequence and its context. Its target antigen remains unknown. Base qualities were left out, and no much larger clone turns up one base away. This specimen comes from a study of cytomegalovirus exposure and HLA in healthy donors (dated by TCRdb to between 2016 and 2019). With respect to the entire study: In an earlier analysis of 550 to 750 of the donors, under 300 Gb of sequence data and 95 million to 130 million unique TCR beta sequences from about 179 million T cells were reported. Of the 300 to 500 genotyped donors, over 80% were placed in the genetic ancestry cluster associated with self-reported Caucasian donors. A later genetic analysis took genome-wide SNP genotypes for about three fifths of the 666 donors and used that subset as a discovery cohort. Five DR-DQ haplotypes were treated as single units for association and clustering because of strong linkage in the cohort. Besides the first cohort of 550 to 750 subjects, a separate validation cohort made up of 120 different subjects was used. HLA typing covered class I and class II loci at four-digit resolution. To predict cytomegalovirus infection status, the study combined high-throughput TCR immunosequencing, statistical association of individual TCRs with disease status, and machine learning. Typing coverage varied by locus: roughly 629-640 donors for A, B, C, DRB1 and DQB1; roughly 520 for DQA1; 600 to 610 for DPA1; fewer than 480 for DPB1. About 320 gigabases of sequencing data and tens of millions of unique TCR sequences were included in an early release covering several hundred HLA-typed donors. Every repertoire in the discovery cohort had been generated on one and the same sequencing platform. Rather than using new phenotypic data, the later analysis identified candidate immune exposures from TCR beta sequences and from how often those sequences occurred across donors. In an earlier analysis of roughly 600 of the donors, high-throughput TCR beta sequencing was used to judge whether each TCR beta V gene segment behaved as functional or pseudogenic. To study patterns of TCR occurrence, a later analysis re-analyzed previously published TCR beta repertoires from 700 or so donors and added high-resolution HLA genotyping. The aim of the study was to test whether cataloging public T cell receptors could identify signatures of past pathogen exposure. Donor age, sex, ethnicity and CMV serostatus were compiled together with the repertoire data. Among some 400 genotyped donors of the cohort, an average of around 240,000 unique TCR beta nucleotide sequences were sequenced per donor, approximately 20% of them non-productive. Using immunosequencing, the study profiled T cell repertoires from approximately 700 subjects and related those repertoires to cytomegalovirus serostatus.

On the study overall, not on this receptor specifically: In a later analysis, most CMV-associated TCR beta chains were found to appear HLA-restricted, with HLA associations seemingly driven largely by CMV exposure. Correlated functional status among segregating V segments might reflect linkage disequilibrium, but an unknown experimental factor could not be ruled out. The classifier was reported to diagnose cytomegalovirus status with high specificity and sensitivity in both the original cohort and the validation cohort. CMV serostatus was the only immune exposure information available for the cohort. The study gave a list of 150 to 200 TCR beta chains associated with cytomegalovirus. Compared with the roughly 670-donor mean, donors in an Asian-associated ancestry cluster had fewer N-insertions in productive TCRs, according to a later genetic analysis. Because HLA typing was missing for some donors at each locus, association tests included only the typed subset. The sequencing pipeline was judged likely to have produced a cluster of highly shared sequence variants as a technical artifact. Assigning TCR associations to individual alleles was difficult when HLA alleles, especially DR and DQ, strongly co-occurred. Compared with equally common non-associated chains, HLA-associated TCR beta chains in a later analysis were more clonally expanded and had lower generation probabilities. Three of the identified cytomegalovirus-associated TCR beta chains were confirmed in vitro to be specific for cytomegalovirus antigens. A later analysis found that TCR association rates varied across HLA loci, with DRB1 alleles showing the most associated TCRs and HLA-C alleles the fewest. Seventeen rarely observed V segments, including chromosome 9 orphons, were excluded from the earlier analysis of about 500 of the donors because counts were too low. In this cohort, only TCR beta chains were sequenced, and detectable features were limited by the absence of alpha or paired-chain data. According to a later analysis, parvovirus B19, influenza, CMV and Epstein-Barr virus appeared linked to several top co-occurrence clusters. In an earlier analysis of fewer than 750 of the donors, most TCR beta V segments were observed in productive rearrangements about 87% or about 30% of the time, broadly matching IMGT annotations. Presence/absence analyses assumed roughly uniform sequencing depth across donors, an assumption that may not hold. Specific HLA alleles were associated with 15,000 to 20,000 TCR beta sequences at a false discovery rate of 0.05 in a later analysis. According to the authors, the approach could potentially be generalized to other disease states and immunological phenotypes. Some IMGT-functional V segments, including TRBV6-2 and TRBV6-3, could not be told apart with the 87-base-pair reads, so those segments were excluded. Most TCR sequences were seen in very few donors, while some public TCRs were found in many individuals. In a later genetic analysis, a missense DCLRE1C variant was associated with V-gene and J-gene trimming of TCR beta chains, and the association was replicated in an independent cohort. A further reported finding was that TCR beta sequences accurately predicted the HLA-A and HLA-B alleles for most subjects in the first cohort.

Between the V and J ends, shortened by 7 bases and 0 bases respectively, the junction contains 13 bases. Reading the germline V gene gives CDR1 MDHEN and CDR2 SYDVKM. From its cysteine to its phenylalanine, the CDR3 spans 15 amino acids. Of all the DNA, just the CDR3 is kept, 45 bases in frame from base 1. The cohort was made up of several hundred healthy bone marrow donors. All cohort members were sampled while nominally healthy, although unrecorded immune exposures were likely present. The donor was CMV seropositive and belonged to the group of 250 to 300 seropositive cohort members. A peripheral blood sample was collected from each donor, and TCR beta sequencing was performed on peripheral blood mononuclear cells. Genomic DNA was extracted from the blood cell samples with the Qiagen DNeasy Blood Extraction Kit. Libraries were constructed by the immunoSEQ multiplex PCR assay. The multiplex PCR relied on a mix of 60 forward primers for TCR Vbeta segments and 13 reverse primers for TCR Jbeta segments. A multiplex PCR assay on genomic DNA amplified the CDR3 region of rearranged TCR beta genes. On the Illumina HiSeq System, the amplified TCR beta libraries were sequenced as 87-base-pair reads. The paper's processing steps were these. Across the 500 to 750 repertoires, a later analysis counted 78 million or so unique TCR beta chains, 9.5 million to 13 million of which were shared by at least two donors. Raw reads were error-corrected and collapsed into unique sequences by a nearest-neighbor algorithm in which closely related sequences were merged to remove PCR and sequencing errors. V, D and J gene segments were assigned by aligning CDR3 sequences to IMGT reference sequences. Each retained sequence needed at least a six-nucleotide match to both a V gene segment and a J gene segment. A rearrangement was called productive if the CDR3 had no stop codons and remained in frame with V and J, and every other rearrangement was called non-productive. Following IMGT convention, CDR3 was defined as the stretch from the second conserved V-encoded cysteine to the conserved J-encoded phenylalanine. In an earlier analysis of 500 to 650 of the donors, sequences lacking an unambiguous match to a single V gene segment were excluded. In an earlier analysis of 587 of the donors, V segments were called functional above 56.7% productive rearrangements and were called segregating when the between-donor standard deviation exceeded 5%. To diagnose cytomegalovirus status from the catalog of TCR beta chain sequences, a statistical classification framework was built. A later analysis assigned V and J genes by comparing TCR nucleotide sequences with IMGT/GENE-DB human TR gene sequences. In a later analysis, CDR3 sequences and most-parsimonious VDJ recombination scenarios were assigned using the TCRdist pipeline. In a later analysis, each TCR beta chain was defined by its CDR3 amino acid sequence together with its V-gene family, and reads lacking a unique V-gene family were excluded. To address suspected cross-contamination and a sequencing artifact, a later analysis removed 450 to 700 highly shared, low-generation-probability nucleotide sequences. In a later analysis, a clonal expansion index was calculated for each public chain from normalized within-repertoire ranks of inferred template counts. Generation probabilities in a later analysis came from a VDJ recombination model fitted to out-of-frame rearrangements, and those results were checked against IGoR. Hypergeometric tests were used in a later analysis to score TCR-TCR, TCR-HLA and TCR-CMV co-occurrence, with a repertoire-size bias correction applied to the TCR pairs. A later analysis estimated false discovery rates by permuting HLA or CMV assignments 20 times. In a later analysis, co-occurring TCRs were grouped with DBSCAN, and TCRdist sequence similarity was added when clustering was performed within HLA-allele-positive subsets. Repertoires with fewer than 30,000 or more than 120,000 public chains, plus five repertoires with anomalous nucleotide sharing, were excluded from co-occurrence clustering. TCRdb limited this immuneACCESS table to in-frame rearrangements with V and J called. A share of clones is missing; checked studies link under half to unresolved V genes, and the rest is unexplained. That table gives V, J and clone size, and the DNA gave D and trimming. For this sample the table gives 150,000 to 200,000 clones, of which approximately 82% were detected only once. More than 1.5% of the sample belongs to the ten largest clones.

The clonotype originates from a man aged 35 to 55 in good health and CMV-seropositive. Recombination linked TRBV28 to TRBJ1-5; matching of 6 bases hints at TRBD1 as the D gene. Specimen: PBMCs. The CDR3 protein sequence reads: CASTSGTNSNQPQHF. The nucleotides are TGTGCCAGCACCTCCGGGACAAATAGCAATCAGCCCCAGCATTTT.